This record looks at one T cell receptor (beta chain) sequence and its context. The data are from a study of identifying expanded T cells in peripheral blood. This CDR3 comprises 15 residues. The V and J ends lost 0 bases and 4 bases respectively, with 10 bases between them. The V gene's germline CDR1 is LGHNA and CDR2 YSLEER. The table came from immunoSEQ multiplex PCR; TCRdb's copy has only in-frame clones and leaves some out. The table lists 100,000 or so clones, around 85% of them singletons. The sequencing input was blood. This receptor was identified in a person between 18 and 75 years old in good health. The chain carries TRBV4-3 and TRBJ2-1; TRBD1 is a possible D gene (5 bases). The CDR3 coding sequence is TGCGCCAGCAGCCAAGATAAGACAGAGTACAATGAGCAGTTCTTC. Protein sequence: CASSQDKTEYNEQFF.